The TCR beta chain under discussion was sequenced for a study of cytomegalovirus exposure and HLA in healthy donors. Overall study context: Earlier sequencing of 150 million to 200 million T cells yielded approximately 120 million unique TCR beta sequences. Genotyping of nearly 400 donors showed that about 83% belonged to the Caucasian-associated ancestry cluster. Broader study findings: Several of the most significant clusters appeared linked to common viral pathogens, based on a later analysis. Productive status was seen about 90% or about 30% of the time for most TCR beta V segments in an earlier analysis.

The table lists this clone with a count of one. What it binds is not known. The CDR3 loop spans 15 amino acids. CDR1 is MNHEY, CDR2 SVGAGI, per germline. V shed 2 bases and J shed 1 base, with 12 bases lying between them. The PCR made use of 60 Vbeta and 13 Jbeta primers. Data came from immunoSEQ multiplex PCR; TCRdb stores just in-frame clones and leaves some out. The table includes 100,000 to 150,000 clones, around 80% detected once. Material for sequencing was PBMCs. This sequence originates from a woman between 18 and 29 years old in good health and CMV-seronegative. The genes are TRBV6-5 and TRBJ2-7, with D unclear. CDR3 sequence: CASSYVDTPSYEQYF. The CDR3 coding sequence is TGTGCCAGCAGTTACGTAGATACTCCGTCCTACGAGCAGTACTTC.